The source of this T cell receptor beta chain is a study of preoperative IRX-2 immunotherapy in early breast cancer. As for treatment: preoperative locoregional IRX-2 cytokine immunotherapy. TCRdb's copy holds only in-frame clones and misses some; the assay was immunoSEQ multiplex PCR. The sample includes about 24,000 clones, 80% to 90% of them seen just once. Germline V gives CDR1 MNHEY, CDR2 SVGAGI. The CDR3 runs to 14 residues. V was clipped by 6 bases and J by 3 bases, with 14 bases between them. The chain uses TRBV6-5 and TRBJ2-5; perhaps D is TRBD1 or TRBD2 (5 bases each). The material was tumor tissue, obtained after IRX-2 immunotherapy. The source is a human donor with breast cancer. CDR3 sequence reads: CASSFGTEEETQYF. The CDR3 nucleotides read TGTGCCAGCAGCTTTGGGACGGAGGAAGAGACCCAGTACTTC.